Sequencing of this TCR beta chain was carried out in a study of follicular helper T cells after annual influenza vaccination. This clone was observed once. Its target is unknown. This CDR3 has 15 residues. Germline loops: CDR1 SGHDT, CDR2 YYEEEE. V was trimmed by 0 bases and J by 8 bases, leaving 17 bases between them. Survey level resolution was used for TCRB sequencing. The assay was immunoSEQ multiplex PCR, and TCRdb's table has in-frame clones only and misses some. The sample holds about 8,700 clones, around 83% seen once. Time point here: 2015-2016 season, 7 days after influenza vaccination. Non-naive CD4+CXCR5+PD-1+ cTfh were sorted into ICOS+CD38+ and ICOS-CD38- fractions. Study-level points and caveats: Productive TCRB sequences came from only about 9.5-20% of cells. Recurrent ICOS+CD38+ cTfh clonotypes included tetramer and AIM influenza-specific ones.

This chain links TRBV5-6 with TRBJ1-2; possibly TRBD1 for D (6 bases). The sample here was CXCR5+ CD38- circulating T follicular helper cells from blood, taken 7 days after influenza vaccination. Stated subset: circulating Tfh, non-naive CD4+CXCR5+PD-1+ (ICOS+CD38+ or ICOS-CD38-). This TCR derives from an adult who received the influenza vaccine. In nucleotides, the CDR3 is TGTGCCAGCAGCTTGGAGGGGACATCTCGTTGGGGCTACACCTTC. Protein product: CASSLEGTSRWGYTF.